The subject of this entry is one TCR beta chain. The source of the sample is a study of blood T cell repertoires in COVID-19. Study-wide background: Sites across the United States, Italy and Spain contributed samples from acute and convalescent COVID-19.

Per the original data handling: Reference gene primers were amplified, and this amplification served to estimate nucleated cell counts. Measured with immunoSEQ multiplex PCR; TCRdb has only the in-frame clones, and not every one. The V and J calls and clone size come from that table; D and trimming were worked out from the DNA. The table includes about 240,000 clones, over 75% detected once. The source is a man aged 25 to 40 who had recovered from COVID-19. The specimen was peripheral blood.

This CDR3 reads CASSPFRGNIQYF. As DNA, the CDR3 is TGTGCCAGCAGCCCCTTTCGGGGAAACATTCAGTACTTC. The rearrangement uses TRBV11-2 and TRBJ2-4; a weak D match, TRBD2 (5 bases). Germline CDR1 is SGHAT and CDR2 is FQNNGV. Deletions cut 5 bases from V and 6 bases from J, with 11 bases between. This CDR3 is 13 amino acids long.